A single sample is the source of the 29 T cell receptor beta chains below, sequenced in a study. Each CDR3 protein is one row after TCRdb ran MiXCR on the 5' RACE reads. The repertoire includes about 40,000 distinct CDR3 sequences, around 28% of them detected once, and 4% to 5% sits in the top ten. Sequencing was done on a sample of tumor-infiltrating memory CD4+ T cells sorted from the breast tumor. Documented subset: memory CD4+ T cells, CD4+CD45RO+CD25-. The receptor source for this set is a female donor with breast cancer.

This clonotype has just a few counts. The gene calls are TRBV9 and TRBJ2-2; 12 bases are a match to TRBD1. V lost 3 bases, J lost 6 bases, and 6 bases stayed unmatched. Germline loops: CDR1 SGDLS, CDR2 YYNGEE. The CDR3 totals 16 residues. DNA for the CDR3: TGTGCCAGCAGCGAACCGGGACAGGGGGCACCCGGGGAGCTGTTTTTT. Translating it yields CASSEPGQGAPGELFF.

The chain couples TRBV28 to TRBJ2-4, with D tentatively TRBD1 (6 bases). This CDR3 spans 15 amino acids. The germline V gene encodes CDR1 MDHEN and CDR2 SYDVKM. V gave up 2 bases and J gave up 0 bases, with 8 bases separating them. CDR3 nucleotides: TGTGCCAGCAGTTTAACAGGGCCAGCCAAAAACATTCAGTACTTC. It codes for CASSLTGPAKNIQYF.

This sequence joins TRBV20-1 and TRBJ2-5, with 8 bases lining up with TRBD1. This CDR3 comprises 15 residues. Germline CDR1 reads DFQATT; CDR2 reads SNEGSKA (reference sequence). The ends lost 5 bases at V and 0 bases at J; junction bases unmatched: 8. The CDR3 nucleotides read TGCAGTGCTTACCATGAACAGGGGGACCAAGAGACCCAGTACTTC. Its protein product is CSAYHEQGDQETQYF.

The chain links TRBV11-2 to TRBJ1-4; D not certain. V was shortened by 1 base and J by 8 bases, with 2 bases between the two germline ends. Germline V gives CDR1 SGHAT, CDR2 FQNNGV. CDR3 length: 11 residues. Here the CDR3 reads CASSLGEKLFF. The CDR3 DNA follows: TGTGCCAGCAGCTTAGGCGAAAAACTGTTTTTT.

This clonotype has ten or more counts. The gene calls are TRBV25-1 and TRBJ1-3, with D possibly TRBD1 on 6 matching bases. V was cut by 1 base and J by 3 bases, with 7 bases left in between. The CDR3 covers 14 residues. Germline V gene sequence: CDR1 MGHDK, CDR2 SYGVNS. As DNA, the CDR3 is TGTGCCAGCAGTGAATGGACAGATGGAAACACCATATATTTT. Its translation: CASSEWTDGNTIYF. Drawing the rest from reference TRBV25-1 and TRBJ1-3, the complete variable domain is EADIYQTPRYLVIGTGKKITLECSQTMGHDKMYWYQQDPGMELHLIHYSYGVNSTEKGDLSSESTVSRIRTEHFPLTLESARPSHTSQYLCASSEWTDGNTIYFGEGSWLTVV.

This clonotype was seen a handful of times. The limits of the CDR3 on the DNA are not certain, so only TCRdb's listed CDR3 is given. The chain combines TRBV7-5 with TRBJ2-5; whether TRBD1, the table's D call, matches the DNA was not checked. TRBV7-5 has pseudogene status. The CDR3 adds up to 19 amino acids, both ends counted. The CDR3 region is CISVSEASGTGAPEETQYF.

The J gene is TRBJ1-1, the V gene TRBV5-1; tentative D call: TRBD1 (5 bases). The ends were cut back, 2 bases at V and 1 base at J, with 9 bases in the middle. This CDR3 spans 14 amino acids. Germline-derived CDR1 and CDR2 are SGHRS and YFSETQ. CDR3 in amino acids: CASSFGAANTEAFF. Here the CDR3 DNA reads TGCGCCAGCAGCTTCGGGGCGGCGAACACTGAAGCTTTCTTT.

Many counts were recorded for this clonotype. The chain links TRBV20-1 to TRBJ1-5; tentative D call: TRBD1 (5 bases). This CDR3 has 16 amino acids. Trimming shortened V by 6 bases and J by 0 bases, and 18 bases separated the two germline ends. The V gene's germline CDR1 is DFQATT and CDR2 SNEGSKA (reference sequence). The CDR3 loop is CSALGGTQYSNQPQHF. DNA for the CDR3: TGCAGTGCCCTTGGCGGGACCCAATATAGCAATCAGCCCCAGCATTTT.

The chain employs TRBV7-9 and TRBJ1-5, with 9 bases identical to TRBD1. CDR1 is SEHNR and CDR2 is FQNEAQ in the germline V gene (reference sequence). CDR3 length: 15 residues. J gave up 3 bases and V 5 bases, and 5 bases lay outside the gene matches. This chain's CDR3 is CASSRQGGANQPQHF. The CDR3 DNA is TGTGCCAGCAGCCGACAGGGGGGAGCCAATCAGCCCCAGCATTTT.

The V gene is TRBV4-2, the J gene TRBJ1-5; D remains ambiguous. Trimming took off 2 bases at V and 0 bases at J, with 5 bases between the two ends. The CDR3 sequence is 14 residues long. From germline, CDR1 is LGHNA and CDR2 YNFKEQ. In nucleotides, the CDR3 is TGTGCCAGCAGCCAACCTCGTAGCAATCAGCCCCAGCATTTT. It translates to CASSQPRSNQPQHF.

This clonotype has only a few counts. This rearrangement joins TRBV15 to TRBJ1-1, with 9 bases fitting TRBD1. V was pared by 0 bases and J by 5 bases, with 1 base of the junction left unmatched. This CDR3 spans 14 amino acids. CDR1 is LNHNV, CDR2 YYDKDF, per germline (reference sequence). DNA of the CDR3: TGTGCCACCAGCAGAGAGGGACAGGGAACTGAAGCTTTCTTT. It encodes CATSREGQGTEAFF.

Note on this clonotype: This may arise from a read error, as a much more abundant clone is one base away. V is TRBV20-1 and J is TRBJ2-7; D may be TRBD2 (5 bases). The CDR3 totals 14 residues. CDR1 is DFQATT and CDR2 is SNEGSKA in the germline V gene (reference sequence). The CDR3 nucleotides are TGCAGTGCTAGCCGATCTGTAGCGACCTACGGGCAGTACTTC. As protein: CSASRSVATYGQYF.

This clonotype showed up just a few times. This chain uses TRBV7-6 with TRBJ2-5; the D gene is possibly TRBD2 (6 bases). The V end was cut by 5 bases, the J end by 5 bases, with 12 bases between. Germline V lookup: CDR1 SGHVS, CDR2 FNYEAQ. The CDR3 has 13 residues. The CDR3 nucleotides read TGTGCCAGCAGCCCAGGAGGGCTTGAGACCCAGTACTTC. Translation gives CASSPGGLETQYF.

This clonotype showed up many times. The V and J genes are TRBV6-1 and TRBJ1-5; no definite D call. There are 12 residues in the CDR3. V lost 6 bases and J 3 bases, leaving 6 bases between the germline ends. CDR1 MNHNS and CDR2 SASEGT come from the germline V gene. CDR3 DNA sequence: TGTGCCAGCAGAGGTGACAATCAGCCCCAGCATTTT. Protein: CASRGDNQPQHF.

V is TRBV6-2 or TRBV6-3 and J is TRBJ1-2; maybe TRBD1 (5 bases). The CDR3 contains 13 residues. The germline V and J ends were trimmed by 2 bases and 6 bases, with 10 bases remaining between them. The germline V gene encodes CDR1 MNHEY and CDR2 SVGEGT. The CDR3 DNA is TGTGCCAGCAGTTACCGGGGGATGGATGGCTACACCTTC. Translating gives CASSYRGMDGYTF.

This clonotype has just a few counts. The V gene is TRBV28, the J gene TRBJ2-2, with D perhaps TRBD1 (6 bases). Looked up from germline, CDR1 is MDHEN and CDR2 is SYDVKM. V was pared by 9 bases and J by 2 bases, with 13 bases between. The CDR3 covers 14 residues. CDR3 bases: TGTGCCAGTTTTCAGGGGCGCAACACCGGGGAGCTGTTTTTT. Amino acids: CASFQGRNTGELFF.

The chain carries TRBV18 and TRBJ2-7; TRBD2 matches at 9 bases. The germline CDR1 and CDR2 sequences are KGHSH and LQKENI. This CDR3 has 16 residues. The V and J ends lost 2 bases and 3 bases, in that order; junction bases with no gene match: 8. The CDR3 reads CASSPGYSGSGYEQYF. In DNA form, the CDR3 reads TGTGCCAGCTCACCAGGATATAGCGGGAGTGGCTACGAGCAGTACTTC.

For this clonotype: Likely a read error: the CDR3 ends without its conserved phenylalanine or tryptophan. The chain employs TRBV4-2 and TRBJ2-3; 8 bases are shared with TRBD2. The CDR3 runs 15 residues. The J segment lost 1 base and the V segment lost 4 bases, leaving 4 bases of the junction unmatched. Germline-derived CDR1 and CDR2 are LGHNA and YNFKEQ. The CDR3 nucleotides are TGTGCCAGCAGCCGCGGGCGGGAGGGCACAGATACGCAGTATTTA. Protein: CASSRGREGTDTQYL.

There are a few counts of this clonotype. This sequence joins TRBV10-3 and TRBJ1-4, with a tentative D call TRBD1 (6 bases). Germline V gene data show CDR1 as ENHRY and CDR2 as SYGVKD. Trimming cost V 3 bases and J 8 bases, with 16 bases left between them. This CDR3 comprises 15 residues. In DNA form, the CDR3 reads TGTGCCATCAGTGATAGGGGGGGCGACACGGAAAAACTGTTTTTT. This gives the protein CAISDRGGDTEKLFF.

A word on this clonotype: A read error is possible here, since a much larger clone lies one base away. This chain links TRBV5-1 with TRBJ2-3; no reliable D call. CDR3 length: 12 amino acids. CDR1 is SGHRS and CDR2 is YFSETQ in the germline V gene. CDR3 coding DNA: TGCGCCCGCAGCTTGACGACAGATACGCAGTATTTT. Its protein product is CARSLTTDTQYF. Full variable domain (remainder filled in from reference TRBV5-1 and TRBJ2-3): KAGVTQTPRYLIKTRGQQVTLSCSPISGHRSVSWYQQTPGQGLQFLFEYFSETQRNKGNFPGRFSGRQFSNSRSEMNVSTLELGDSALYLCARSLTTDTQYFGPGTRLTVL.

This clonotype was recorded at least ten times. The DNA for the CDR3 is TGCGCCAGCAGCTCGGGACAGGGATATTCACCCCTCCACTTT. It is translated as CASSSGQGYSPLHF. The V gene is TRBV5-1, the J gene TRBJ1-6; 9 bases align to TRBD1. The germline V gene encodes CDR1 SGHRS and CDR2 YFSETQ. Trimming at V came to 3 bases and at J to 8 bases, leaving 3 bases not matched to a gene. The CDR3 runs to 14 residues.

The V gene is TRBV29-1, the J gene TRBJ2-7; D unresolved. With 2 bases removed from V and 2 bases from J, the gap between germline ends came to 13 bases. The length of the CDR3 is 14 residues. In germline, CDR1 is SQVTM, CDR2 ANQGSEA. The CDR3 DNA sequence: TGCAGCGTTGAATTGTCGGCCGCGACCTACGAGCAGTACTTC. Translated: CSVELSAATYEQYF.

The CDR3 nucleotides read TGTGCCAGCAGTTGGCAACGACAGGGGGACTACGAGCAGTACTTC. Its translation is CASSWQRQGDYEQYF. The chain joins TRBV6-2 or TRBV6-3 to TRBJ2-7, with 9 bases that match TRBD1. The germline V gene has CDR1 MNHEY and CDR2 SVGEGT. V was clipped by 4 bases and J by 3 bases; unmatched bases: 7. The CDR3 extends over 15 amino acids.

The J gene is TRBJ2-2, the V gene TRBV7-3; tentative D call: TRBD1 (7 bases). Germline V gene lookup returns CDR1 SGHTA and CDR2 FQGTGA. Between the trimmed V and J ends, which lost 5 bases and 5 bases, there was a span of 21 bases. This CDR3 region has 17 residues. For the CDR3, the DNA is TGTGCCAGCAGCCCTCTTAATTCAGGGGGGAGGACCGGGGAGCTGTTTTTT. Its translation: CASSPLNSGGRTGELFF.

CDR3 DNA: TGTGCCAGCAGTGACCCATTGACAGACCTTAGCACAGATACGCAGTATTTT. Translation: CASSDPLTDLSTDTQYF. The V gene is TRBV25-1, the J gene TRBJ2-3; possibly TRBD1 for D (5 bases). Germline-derived CDR1 and CDR2 are MGHDK and SYGVNS. CDR3 length: 17 residues. V was clipped by 3 bases and J by 0 bases, with 16 bases between them.

A few counts support this clonotype. This rearrangement joins TRBV20-1 to TRBJ2-4, with no clear D. Germline loops: CDR1 DFQATT, CDR2 SNEGSKA (reference sequence). V gave up 2 bases and J gave up 7 bases, with 15 bases separating them. CDR3 length: 14 amino acids. The CDR3 bases are TGCAGTGCTAGACCAGGTCGGGTTGGGAACATTCAGTACTTC. Protein sequence: CSARPGRVGNIQYF.

This clonotype came up a few times. The CDR3 loop is CASTPDRGSYNEQFF. The CDR3 bases are TGTGCCAGCACACCCGATCGGGGCTCCTACAATGAGCAGTTCTTC. The chain employs TRBV12-3 or TRBV12-4 and TRBJ2-1; the D gene is possibly TRBD2 (5 bases). With 7 bases removed from V and 0 bases from J, the gap between germline ends came to 13 bases. CDR3 size: 15 residues.

With regard to this clonotype: No conserved phenylalanine or tryptophan ends this CDR3, so it is likely a read error. V gene TRBV20-1 combines with J gene TRBJ2-1, with D possibly called TRBD1 or TRBD2 (6 bases each). Trimming removed 1 base from V and 0 bases from J, with 16 bases in between. The CDR3 spans 17 residues. In germline, CDR1 is DFQATT, CDR2 SNEGSKA (reference sequence). The CDR3 protein is CSARGGRRAPSYNEQFL. The DNA of the CDR3 is TGCAGTGCTAGAGGGGGGCGGAGGGCCCCCTCCTACAATGAGCAGTTCTTA.

The chain recombines TRBV27 with TRBJ2-7, with a weak D call TRBD2 (6 bases). Germline V gives CDR1 MNHEY, CDR2 SMNVEV (reference sequence). This CDR3 is built from 14 residues. With 5 bases removed from V and 3 bases from J, the gap between germline ends came to 14 bases. The CDR3 nucleotides are TGTGCCAGCAGTGTACGTAGGGGAGGCTACGAGCAGTACTTC. This encodes CASSVRRGGYEQYF.